This entry lists 30 T cell receptor beta chains sequenced from one sample in a study of T-cell memory formation after mild COVID-19. TCRdb ran MiXCR on the 5' RACE reads and lists one entry per CDR3 protein. The table has roughly 200,000 distinct CDR3 sequences, about 18% seen once; the top ten hold about 2.4%. The sequencing sample was made of PBMCs or a T cell subset sorted from them (not recorded which). The receptor set was obtained from an adult woman who had mild COVID-19 (a few samples of this study predate the infection). Cell type and time point are not known.

This clonotype was counted only a few times. The genes are TRBV3-1 and TRBJ1-1; D gene ambiguous. CDR3 length equals 14 residues. Germline loops: CDR1 LGHDT, CDR2 YNNKEL (reference sequence). V lost 4 bases to trimming and J lost 4 bases, with 13 bases between them. The CDR3 DNA follows: TGTGCCAGCAGCCCCCCCGGCGTCAGCACTGAAGCTTTCTTT. Translated: CASSPPGVSTEAFF.

This clonotype has only a few counts. The chain is built from TRBV9 and TRBJ1-2; D is unresolved. The V gene lost 0 bases and the J gene lost 3 bases, with 9 bases spanning the gap. CDR1 and CDR2 (germline): SGDLS, YYNGEE. The CDR3 extends over 14 amino acids. CDR3 in amino acids: CASSVGLADYGYTF. CDR3 DNA: TGTGCCAGCAGCGTAGGGCTCGCGGACTATGGCTACACCTTC.

This clonotype appeared once. The rearrangement links TRBV7-2 to TRBJ2-4; perhaps D is TRBD1 or TRBD2 (5 bases each). The CDR3 is 15 amino acids. Between the trimmed V and J ends, which lost 2 bases and 6 bases, there was a span of 14 bases. Germline CDR1 reads SGHTA; CDR2 reads FQGNSA. Here the CDR3 DNA reads TGTGCCAGCAGCTTATCGGTGAGGGGATCAAACATTCAGTACTTC. Translating gives CASSLSVRGSNIQYF.

The chain uses TRBV7-2 and TRBJ1-5, with 7 bases that match TRBD1. J was trimmed by 6 bases and V by 0 bases; bases with no gene match: 5. Per germline, CDR1 SGHTA and CDR2 FQGNSA. This CDR3 has 15 amino acids. The DNA for the CDR3 is TGTGCCAGCAGCTTAGCAGGGGGCAGGGCTCAGCCCCAGCATTTT. Translating gives CASSLAGGRAQPQHF.

V gene TRBV29-1 combines with J gene TRBJ1-1, with 9 nucleotides matching TRBD1. The J segment lost 4 bases and the V segment lost 6 bases, leaving 6 bases of the junction unmatched. Germline CDR1 reads SQVTM; CDR2 reads ANQGSEA. This CDR3 contains 13 residues. The CDR3 region has the DNA TGCAGCGTCTCACAGGGGGCGCGCACTGAAGCTTTCTTT. Protein: CSVSQGARTEAFF.

This chain connects TRBV12-3 or TRBV12-4 to TRBJ2-1, with D uncertain. CDR3 size: 13 residues. The germline V and J ends were trimmed by 6 bases and 10 bases, with 16 bases remaining between them. The CDR3: CASSRFSGTEQFF. Here the CDR3 DNA reads TGTGCCAGCAGCCGGTTCTCTGGAACCGAGCAGTTCTTC.

The rearrangement uses TRBV6-1 and TRBJ2-3, with a possible D match to TRBD1 (6 bases). CDR3 length equals 16 residues. Germline V gene sequence: CDR1 MNHNS, CDR2 SASEGT. The V and J ends lost 3 bases and 2 bases respectively, with 15 bases between them. The DNA for the CDR3 is TGTGCCAGCAGTGATTTGTCCTCAGGGGTCACAGATACGCAGTATTTT. This translates into CASSDLSSGVTDTQYF.

This clonotype was detected a few times. The rearrangement uses TRBV5-1 and TRBJ2-1, with 9 bases aligning to TRBD2. V lost 0 bases, J lost 8 bases, and 9 bases stayed unmatched. This CDR3 has 16 residues. Germline CDR1 is SGHRS and CDR2 is YFSETQ. The CDR3 sequence: CASSLVAGGPSDEQFF. The CDR3 DNA is TGCGCCAGCAGCTTGGTGGCGGGGGGGCCCTCGGATGAGCAGTTCTTC. The entire variable domain, with the rest obtained from reference TRBV5-1 and TRBJ2-1, is as follows: KAGVTQTPRYLIKTRGQQVTLSCSPISGHRSVSWYQQTPGQGLQFLFEYFSETQRNKGNFPGRFSGRQFSNSRSEMNVSTLELGDSALYLCASSLVAGGPSDEQFFGPGTRLTVL.

This clonotype was detected only a few times. The V and J genes are TRBV12-3 or TRBV12-4 and TRBJ2-7; D is unclear. The CDR3 covers 14 residues. Trimming took 9 bases from V and 5 from J, leaving 20 bases between them. Here the CDR3 reads CARRTVPKAHEQYF. The CDR3, as DNA: TGTGCCAGGAGGACCGTTCCAAAGGCTCACGAGCAGTACTTC.

This clonotype has just a few counts. The chain is built from TRBV2 and TRBJ1-1, with D possibly being TRBD1 (5 bases). Between the trimmed V and J ends, which lost 5 bases and 6 bases, there was a span of 13 bases. CDR1 and CDR2 from the germline V gene are SNHLY and FYNNEI. The length of the CDR3 is 13 residues. For the CDR3, the DNA is TGTGCCAGCAGTAAGGAGGGCAGGGCTGAAGCTTTCTTT. Protein: CASSKEGRAEAFF.

The rearrangement links TRBV7-2 to TRBJ2-3; D not resolved. This CDR3 has 14 residues. Germline V CDR1 and CDR2: SGHTA, FQGNSA. The V and J ends lost 5 bases and 4 bases respectively, with 13 bases between them. The CDR3, as DNA: TGTGCCAGCAGCGCCAGCCCCGTCCCAGATACGCAGTATTTT. Translating gives CASSASPVPDTQYF.

The chain links TRBV6-1 to TRBJ2-3; the match to TRBD1 covers 10 bases. V was clipped by 4 bases and J by 5 bases; unmatched bases: 6. Per germline, CDR1 MNHNS and CDR2 SASEGT. CDR3 length: 15 residues. DNA for the CDR3: TGTGCCAGCAGTGGAGGGGACAGGGGAGGAGATACGCAGTATTTT. It is translated as CASSGGDRGGDTQYF.

This clonotype was seen a handful of times. This chain connects TRBV3-1 to TRBJ2-3, with D perhaps being TRBD1 or TRBD2 (5 bases each). Looked up from germline, CDR1 is LGHDT and CDR2 is YNNKEL (reference sequence). The CDR3 contains 13 residues. The germline V and J ends were trimmed by 1 base and 7 bases, with 9 bases remaining between them. As DNA, the CDR3 is TGTGCCAGCAGCCAAGCGGGGACCTATACGCAGTATTTT. This encodes CASSQAGTYTQYF.

This clonotype showed up just a few times. V gene TRBV19 combines with J gene TRBJ1-3; D is unresolved. CDR3 size: 14 residues. V dropped 3 bases and J dropped 1 base, with 7 bases sitting between them. CDR1 is LNHDA and CDR2 is SQIVND in the germline V gene (reference sequence). CDR3 sequence: CASSIQSSGNTIYF. The CDR3 region has the DNA TGTGCCAGTAGTATTCAGTCATCTGGAAACACCATATATTTT.

The chain links TRBV2 to TRBJ2-5; possible D gene TRBD1, 6 bases. V was trimmed by 7 bases and J by 2 bases, leaving 20 bases between them. CDR1 is SNHLY, CDR2 FYNNEI, per germline. The CDR3 covers 16 residues. Written as DNA, the CDR3 is TGTGCCAGCAATCCTAATCCGACAGGCTGGCAAGAGACCCAGTACTTC. Translation gives CASNPNPTGWQETQYF.

This clonotype was counted only a few times. The chain couples TRBV27 to TRBJ2-7; D not certain. The V gene's germline CDR1 is MNHEY and CDR2 SMNVEV (reference sequence). The CDR3 covers 16 residues. Trimming removed 5 bases from V and 2 bases from J, with 19 bases in between. CDR3 sequence reads: CASSPIRSSEAYEQYF. In DNA form, the CDR3 reads TGTGCCAGCAGTCCTATCCGGTCTAGTGAGGCCTACGAGCAGTACTTC.

The rearrangement joins TRBV6-2 or TRBV6-3 to TRBJ2-5; TRBD2 agrees at 7 bases. The junction had 15 bases not matched to a gene; V was cut back by 7 bases and J by 4 bases. Per the germline V gene, CDR1 is MNHEY and CDR2 is SVGEGT. This CDR3 contains 16 residues. CDR3 nucleotides: TGTGCCAGCATTTCCAACCGGCGCGGGAGTGCAGAGACCCAGTACTTC. Its protein product is CASISNRRGSAETQYF.

This clonotype has just a few counts. The chain joins TRBV6-1 to TRBJ2-7; 8 bases are shared with TRBD1. This CDR3 is 13 amino acids long. The germline CDR1 and CDR2 sequences are MNHNS and SASEGT. V lost 7 bases and J lost 1; bases outside the gene matches: 3. The CDR3 bases are TGTGCCAGCAACAGGGGGTGGTCCTACGAGCAGTACTTC. This codes for CASNRGWSYEQYF.

This clonotype was found a few times. The gene calls are TRBV24-1 and TRBJ2-7, with TRBD2 identical over 10 bases. The CDR3 length is 16 residues. V was clipped by 9 bases and J by 5 bases; unmatched bases: 15. The germline V gene has CDR1 KGHDR and CDR2 SFDVKD. The CDR3 loop reads CATRTSSGSPPHEQYF. Here the CDR3 DNA reads TGTGCCACCCGGACTTCTAGCGGGAGCCCCCCGCACGAGCAGTACTTC.

This clonotype was counted a few times. V gene TRBV12-3 or TRBV12-4 combines with J gene TRBJ2-2; D is undetermined. V lost 1 base and J 6 bases, leaving 9 bases between the germline ends. This CDR3 region has 14 residues. In nucleotides, the CDR3 is TGTGCCAGCAGTTTAGGGCCGCCTGCCGGGGAGCTGTTTTTT. Protein: CASSLGPPAGELFF.

This chain uses TRBV6-5 with TRBJ1-2; D is undetermined. The length of the CDR3 is 12 residues. The V gene lost 4 bases and the J gene lost 1 base, with 4 bases spanning the gap. The germline CDR1 and CDR2 sequences are MNHEY and SVGAGI. In DNA form, the CDR3 reads TGTGCCAGCAGTTGGGATAACTATGGCTACACCTTC. Protein sequence: CASSWDNYGYTF.

The sample holds a few counts of this clonotype. The DNA for the CDR3 is TGTGCCGCTGCCGGGACTCCGAGGGGGGAGCTGTTTTTT. Translated: CAAAGTPRGELFF. The V and J genes are TRBV24-1 and TRBJ2-2, with D possibly matching TRBD2 (6 bases). V was shortened by 12 bases and J by 8 bases, with 18 bases between the two germline ends. Germline V gene data show CDR1 as KGHDR and CDR2 as SFDVKD. The CDR3 runs 13 residues.

This clonotype has only a few counts. The chain links TRBV5-1 to TRBJ1-1, with 8 bases aligning to TRBD1. V dropped 2 bases and J dropped 3; count of bases not matched to a gene: 3. The CDR3 is made up of 14 amino acids. Germline V lookup: CDR1 SGHRS, CDR2 YFSETQ. The CDR3 nucleotides are TGCGCCAGCAGCTTACAGGGGGTTGACACTGAAGCTTTCTTT. This encodes CASSLQGVDTEAFF.

This clonotype came up a few times. The V and J genes are TRBV28 and TRBJ2-7; 7 bases match TRBD2. CDR3 size: 13 residues. Germline V gene data show CDR1 as MDHEN and CDR2 as SYDVKM. After removal of 5 bases from V and 13 bases from J, the junction contained 14 bases not matched to a gene. The CDR3 region has the DNA TGTGCCAGCAGTCTCGGGGGGACGCAGTCAAATTACTTC. Translated, it gives CASSLGGTQSNYF.

This clonotype was counted a few times. The rearrangement joins TRBV5-4 to TRBJ1-5; D remains unclear. This CDR3 spans 14 amino acids. CDR1 is SGHNT and CDR2 is YYREEE in the germline V gene (reference sequence). Deletions cut 0 bases from V and 5 bases from J, with 9 bases between. The CDR3 DNA follows: TGTGCCAGCAGCTTGGCCGGAAGAGATCAGCCCCAGCATTTT. Residues: CASSLAGRDQPQHF.

The chain recombines TRBV7-3 with TRBJ2-3; unclear D gene. Trimming removed 2 bases from V and 1 base from J, with 10 bases in between. Germline lookup yields CDR1 SGHTA and CDR2 FQGTGA. The CDR3 length is 15 residues. CDR3 in amino acids: CASSLGWRRTDTQYF. The CDR3 nucleotides read TGTGCCAGCAGCTTAGGGTGGCGTCGCACAGATACGCAGTATTTT.

The chain combines TRBV24-1 with TRBJ2-7; possibly TRBD1 for D (6 bases). V gave up 2 bases and J gave up 6 bases, with 13 bases separating them. The CDR3 totals 14 residues. Germline loops: CDR1 KGHDR, CDR2 SFDVKD. The CDR3 spells CATSDSRGSGEQYF. In nucleotides, the CDR3 is TGTGCCACCAGTGATTCCAGGGGTTCCGGCGAGCAGTACTTC.

Only a few counts were recorded for this clonotype. V is TRBV6-5 and J is TRBJ2-5, with D unresolved. The germline gives CDR1 MNHEY, CDR2 SVGAGI. This CDR3 is built from 12 residues. V was pared by 8 bases and J by 2 bases, with 9 bases between. CDR3 bases: TGTGCCAGCCGCAAAGGACAAGAGACCCAGTACTTC. Residues: CASRKGQETQYF.

This clonotype was seen more than once but under ten times. CDR3 sequence (DNA): TGTGCCAGCAGTACAGGGGTGCAGGGAGCCTACGAGCAGTACTTC. Translation: CASSTGVQGAYEQYF. The J gene is TRBJ2-7, the V gene TRBV6-5, with 7 bases lining up with TRBD1. The junction had 9 bases not matched to a gene; V was cut back by 5 bases and J by 2 bases. The CDR3 sequence is 15 residues long. Germline V gene sequence: CDR1 MNHEY, CDR2 SVGAGI.

This clonotype was counted only a few times. This chain joins TRBV5-1 and TRBJ1-3, with a possible D match to TRBD1 (5 bases). The V gene lost 4 bases and the J gene lost 0 bases, with 14 bases spanning the gap. CDR1 and CDR2 (germline): SGHRS, YFSETQ. The CDR3 length is 16 residues. The CDR3 reads CASSPVGTSSGNTIYF. CDR3 DNA: TGCGCCAGCAGCCCCGTTGGGACGAGCTCTGGAAACACCATATATTTT.